The rows below give T cell receptor beta chains drawn from one sample of a study of T cell changes during pregnancy in multiple sclerosis. Sequencing was performed with immunoSEQ multiplex PCR; in TCRdb, only in-frame clones are kept and a portion is missing. The table shows more than 40,000 clones, with more than 90% occurring only once. The sample here was CD8+ T cells from peripheral blood mononuclear cells, taken in the third trimester of pregnancy. The receptors stem from a female donor with multiple sclerosis, enrolled in a pregnancy study. The CDR3 runs from the conserved cysteine through the conserved F or W. Fields, in order: D gene, J gene, clone size, V gene, CDR3 DNA, CDR3 protein. D genes are given only for firm matches. Clone size is stated in some rows and not others, as once, few, many or a class when expanded.

TRBD2	TRBJ2-2	.	TRBV9	TGTGCCAGCAGCTCAAGGACTAGCGGGGATACCGGGGAGCTGTTTTTT	CASSSRTSGDTGELFF
.	TRBJ2-5	.	TRBV28	TGTGCCAGCAGTTTACCGGGAGTGTATGAGACCCAGTACTTC	CASSLPGVYETQYF
TRBD2	TRBJ2-1	.	TRBV6-5	TGTGCCAGCAGCCTGGGACTAGCGGGCTACAATGAGCAGTTCTTC	CASSLGLAGYNEQFF
TRBD1	TRBJ1-5	.	TRBV6-5	TGTGCCAGCAGTTACTCGACAGGGGGCGATCAGCCCCAGCATTTT	CASSYSTGGDQPQHF
TRBD2	TRBJ2-5	.	TRBV7-3	TGTGCCAGCAGCTTACTAGCGGGAGGGCGTGAGACCCAGTACTTC	CASSLLAGGRETQYF
.	TRBJ2-2	once	TRBV2	TGTGCCAGCAGTAGTGGGGGCGAGCGGACCGGGGAGCTGTTTTTT	CASSSGGERTGELFF
TRBD1	TRBJ2-7	.	TRBV6-1	TGTGCCAGCAGTGAAGCAATAGGACAGGGGGATAACGAGCAGTACTTC	CASSEAIGQGDNEQYF
TRBD1	TRBJ2-5	.	TRBV4-1	TGCGCCAGCAGCCAGGAAACAGGGGAAGAGACCCAGTACTTC	CASSQETGEETQYF
TRBD1	TRBJ1-6	once	TRBV25-1	TGTGCCAGCAGGACAGGGGTTATTAATTCACCCCTCCACTTT	CASRTGVINSPLHF
TRBD2	TRBJ2-7	.	TRBV4-3	TGCGCCAGCAGCCAAGCGGGGGGGCAGGTCGAGCAGTACTTC	CASSQAGGQVEQYF
TRBD2	TRBJ2-1	few	TRBV7-3	TGTGCCAGCAGCGCCGGGACTAGCGGGGGCGATGAGCAGTTCTTC	CASSAGTSGGDEQFF
TRBD1	TRBJ1-3	.	TRBV6-1	TGTGCCAGCAGTGAACGGACAGGGGGCTTGTTTTATTCTGGAAACACCATATATTTT	CASSERTGGLFYSGNTIYF
.	TRBJ1-1	.	TRBV2	TGTGCCAGCAGCAGTAACACTGAAGCTTTCTTT	CASSSNTEAFF
TRBD2	TRBJ2-3	.	TRBV4-3	TGCGCCAGCAGCCAAGTTACTAGCGGGGGGACCGTCCCGAGCACAGATACGCAGTATTTT	CASSQVTSGGTVPSTDTQYF
TRBD2	TRBJ2-2	once	TRBV19	TGTGCCAGTAGCCGCTGGGTAGCATTATCTAGCGGGGGGGACACCGGGGAGCTGTTTTTT	CASSRWVALSSGGDTGELFF
.	TRBJ2-1	.	TRBV7-9	TGTGCCAGCAGCCCCCCCGGCAATGAGCAGTTCTTC	CASSPPGNEQFF
TRBD1	TRBJ1-1	.	TRBV5-1	TGCGCCAGCAGCTTGTCTCAGGGGGCGAACACTGAAGCTTTCTTT	CASSLSQGANTEAFF